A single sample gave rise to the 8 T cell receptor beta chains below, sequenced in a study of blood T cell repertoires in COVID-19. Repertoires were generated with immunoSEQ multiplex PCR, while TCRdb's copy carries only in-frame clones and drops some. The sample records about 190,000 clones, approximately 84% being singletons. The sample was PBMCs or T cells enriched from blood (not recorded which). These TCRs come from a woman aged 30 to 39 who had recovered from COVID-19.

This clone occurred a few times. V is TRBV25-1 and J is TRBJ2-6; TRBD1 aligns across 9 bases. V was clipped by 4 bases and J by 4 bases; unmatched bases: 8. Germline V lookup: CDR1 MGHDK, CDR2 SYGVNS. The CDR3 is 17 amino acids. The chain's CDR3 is CASSAGTGSVGANVLTF. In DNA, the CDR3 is TGTGCCAGCAGTGCTGGGACAGGGAGCGTAGGGGCCAACGTCCTGACTTTC.

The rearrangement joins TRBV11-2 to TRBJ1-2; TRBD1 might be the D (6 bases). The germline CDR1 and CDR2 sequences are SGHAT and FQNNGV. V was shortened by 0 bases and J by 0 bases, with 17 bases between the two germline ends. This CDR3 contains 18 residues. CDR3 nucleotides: TGTGCCAGCAGCTTAGATAGGACGTCGGGGGGGCCTAACTATGGCTACACCTTC. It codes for CASSLDRTSGGPNYGYTF.

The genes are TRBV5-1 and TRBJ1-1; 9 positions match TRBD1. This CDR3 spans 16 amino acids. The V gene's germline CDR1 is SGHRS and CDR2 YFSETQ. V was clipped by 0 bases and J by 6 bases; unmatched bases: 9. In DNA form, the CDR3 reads TGCGCCAGCAGCTTGGCCCTTCGGGACAGGGACGCTGAAGCTTTCTTT. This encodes CASSLALRDRDAEAFF.

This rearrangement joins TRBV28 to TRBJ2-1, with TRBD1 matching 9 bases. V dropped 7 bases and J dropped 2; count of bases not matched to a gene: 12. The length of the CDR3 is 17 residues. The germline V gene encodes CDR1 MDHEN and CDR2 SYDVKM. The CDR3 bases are TGTGCCAGCACCCCTCCCGTCCGGGACAGGGCCTACAATGAGCAGTTCTTC. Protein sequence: CASTPPVRDRAYNEQFF.

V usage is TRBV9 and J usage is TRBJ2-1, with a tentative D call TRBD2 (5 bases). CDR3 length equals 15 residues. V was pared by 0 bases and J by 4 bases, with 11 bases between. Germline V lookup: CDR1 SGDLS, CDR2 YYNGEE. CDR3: CASSVEASLYNEQFF. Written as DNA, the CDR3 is TGTGCCAGCAGCGTAGAAGCTAGCTTGTACAATGAGCAGTTCTTC.

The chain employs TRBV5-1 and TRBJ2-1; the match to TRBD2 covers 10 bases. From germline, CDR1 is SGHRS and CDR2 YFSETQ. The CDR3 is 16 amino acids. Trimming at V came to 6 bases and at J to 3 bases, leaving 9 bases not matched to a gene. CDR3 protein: CASKPHLAGVYNEQFF. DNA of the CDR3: TGCGCCAGCAAGCCCCACCTAGCGGGGGTCTACAATGAGCAGTTCTTC.

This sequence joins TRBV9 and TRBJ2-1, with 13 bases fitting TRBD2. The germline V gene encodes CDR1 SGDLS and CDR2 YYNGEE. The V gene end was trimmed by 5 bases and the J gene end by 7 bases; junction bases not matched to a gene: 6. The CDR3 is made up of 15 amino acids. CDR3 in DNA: TGTGCCAGCAGGCCAACTAGCGGGGGGGATAATGAGCAGTTCTTC. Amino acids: CASRPTSGGDNEQFF.

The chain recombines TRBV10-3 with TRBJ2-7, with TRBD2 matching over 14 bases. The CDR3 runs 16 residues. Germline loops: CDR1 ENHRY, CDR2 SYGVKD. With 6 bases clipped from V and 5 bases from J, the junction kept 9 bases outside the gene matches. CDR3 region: CAIRDPGGLAGDEQYF. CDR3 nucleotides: TGTGCCATCAGGGACCCCGGGGGACTAGCGGGAGACGAGCAGTACTTC.